The 15 T cell receptor beta chains given below trace back to one sample, sequenced in a study of T cells in Graves' hyperthyroidism and ophthalmopathy. There were TCR beta CDR3 regions amplified from RNA transcripts. Researchers ran a first-round RT-PCR on the TCR CDR3 using the HTBI primer set. Using its own MiXCR run on the multiplex PCR reads, TCRdb lists one record per CDR3 protein. The sample lists a few hundred thousand distinct CDR3 sequences, approximately 14% occurring once. The sample was blood. The receptor source for this set is a woman younger than 45 with Graves' hyperthyroidism.

Judged by abundance, this clonotype is medium-sized. CDR3 loop: CASSLSMTGQETQYF. The CDR3 coding sequence is TGTGCCAGCAGCTTATCGATGACAGGGCAAGAGACCCAGTACTTC. V gene TRBV7-6 combines with J gene TRBJ2-5; 7 bases are a match to TRBD1. J was trimmed by 2 bases and V by 2 bases; bases with no gene match: 5. In germline, CDR1 is SGHVS, CDR2 FNYEAQ. CDR3 length: 15 residues.

The table lists this clonotype with many counts. The J gene is TRBJ2-1, the V gene TRBV7-2, with D maybe TRBD2 (7 bases). CDR1 is SGHTA and CDR2 is FQGNSA in the germline V gene. The CDR3 runs to 16 residues. With 2 bases removed from V and 3 bases from J, the gap between germline ends came to 14 bases. The CDR3 sequence: CASSLYSGGGYNEQFF. The CDR3 DNA reads as TGTGCCAGCAGCTTATATTCGGGGGGCGGCTACAATGAGCAGTTCTTC.

The chain carries TRBV6-5 and TRBJ2-2, with 13 bases lining up with TRBD2. CDR3 size: 18 residues. Unmatched junction bases numbered 7, after V lost 2 bases and J lost 4 bases. Looked up from germline, CDR1 is MNHEY and CDR2 is SVGAGI. CDR3 sequence: CASSYELAGGLITGELFF. The CDR3 DNA sequence: TGTGCCAGCAGTTACGAACTAGCGGGAGGGCTAATCACCGGGGAGCTGTTTTTT.

This clonotype has a count of ten or more. V and J are TRBV7-9 and TRBJ2-7; TRBD2 aligns across 9 bases. The CDR3 totals 13 residues. The V gene end was trimmed by 5 bases and the J gene end by 5 bases; junction bases not matched to a gene: 4. Germline assignment: CDR1 SEHNR and CDR2 FQNEAQ (reference sequence). The CDR3 is CASSLIAGDEQYF. The CDR3 DNA reads as TGTGCCAGCAGCCTTATAGCGGGAGACGAGCAGTACTTC. Combining the CDR3 with reference TRBV7-9 and TRBJ2-7 gives the whole variable domain DTGVSQNPRHKITKRGQNVTFRCDPISEHNRLYWYRQTLGQGPEFLTYFQNEAQLEKSRLLSDRFSAERPKGSFSTLEIQRTEQGDSAMYLCASSLIAGDEQYFGPGTRLTVT.

This clonotype was seen more than once but under ten times. V is TRBV20-1 and J is TRBJ2-7, with a weak D call TRBD1 (5 bases). The V and J ends lost 4 bases and 2 bases respectively, with 12 bases between them. Germline CDR1 is DFQATT and CDR2 is SNEGSKA (reference sequence). This CDR3 is built from 13 residues. The CDR3 DNA reads as TGCAGTGCTACAGGGTTCCCCACCTACGAGCAGTACTTC. Residues: CSATGFPTYEQYF.

The chain recombines TRBV4-1 with TRBJ1-1; D uncertain. The germline V gene encodes CDR1 MGHRA and CDR2 YSYEKL. Trimming removed 0 bases at V and 12 bases at J, with 17 bases between. CDR3 length: 14 amino acids. Written as DNA, the CDR3 is TGCGCCAGCAGCCAAGATCCCGACACCCGGGAAACTTTCTTT. Translation: CASSQDPDTRETFF.

The chain employs TRBV20-1 and TRBJ1-1, with D hard to call. The CDR3 is 12 amino acids. Germline-derived CDR1 and CDR2 are DFQATT and SNEGSKA (reference sequence). V lost 0 bases and J 12 bases, leaving 14 bases between the germline ends. CDR3 bases: TGCAGTGCTAGAGATTCAACAAGCCCTTCTTTCTTT. Translated, it gives CSARDSTSPSFF.

Ten or more counts support this clonotype. The chain links TRBV30 to TRBJ1-1; no clear D gene. This CDR3 spans 13 amino acids. The germline V gene has CDR1 GTSNPN and CDR2 SVGIG (reference sequence). Trimming stripped 1 base from V and 3 bases from J, with 9 bases between. CDR3 sequence (DNA): TGTGCCTGGAGTGAGGGAGTCTACACTGAAGCTTTCTTT. Its translation is CAWSEGVYTEAFF.

The chain recombines TRBV5-1 with TRBJ2-1; D ambiguous. Per the germline V gene, CDR1 is SGHRS and CDR2 is YFSETQ. The CDR3 is made up of 16 amino acids. Trimming left V 1 base short and J 3 bases short, with 14 bases between. CDR3 amino acids: CASSLLLTDFYNEQFF. DNA of the CDR3: TGCGCCAGCAGCTTGTTACTGACTGATTTCTACAATGAGCAGTTCTTC. Looking up the rest from reference TRBV5-1 and TRBJ2-1 gives the full variable domain: KAGVTQTPRYLIKTRGQQVTLSCSPISGHRSVSWYQQTPGQGLQFLFEYFSETQRNKGNFPGRFSGRQFSNSRSEMNVSTLELGDSALYLCASSLLLTDFYNEQFFGPGTRLTVL.

This clonotype was picked up many times. The J gene is TRBJ2-7, the V gene TRBV5-1; 7 positions match TRBD1. The CDR3 is 16 amino acids. Germline V gene sequence: CDR1 SGHRS, CDR2 YFSETQ. V gave up 0 bases and J gave up 0 bases; unmatched junction bases: 6. Here the CDR3 reads CASSLAPDRSSYEQYF. The CDR3 bases are TGCGCCAGCAGCTTGGCCCCGGACAGGAGCTCCTACGAGCAGTACTTC.

This clonotype has at least ten counts. CDR3 DNA sequence: TGTGCCAGCAGTTTATCACTAGCGCAAGAGACCCAGTACTTC. Translation: CASSLSLAQETQYF. The chain couples TRBV28 to TRBJ2-5; 7 bases agree with TRBD2. From germline, CDR1 is MDHEN and CDR2 SYDVKM. The CDR3 runs 14 residues. The V and J ends lost 1 base and 2 bases, in that order; junction bases with no gene match: 1.

Ten or more counts support this clonotype. The chain couples TRBV6-1 to TRBJ1-2; D uncertain. Looked up from germline, CDR1 is MNHNS and CDR2 is SASEGT. Deletions cut 4 bases from V and 4 bases from J, with 16 bases between. The CDR3 has 15 amino acids. In DNA, the CDR3 is TGTGCCAGCAGTGCCTATAGAGATGCGAGCTATGGCTACACCTTC. It codes for CASSAYRDASYGYTF.

The J gene is TRBJ2-2, the V gene TRBV7-3, with 10 bases matching TRBD2. Germline loops: CDR1 SGHTA, CDR2 FQGTGA. The J segment lost 8 bases and the V segment lost 5 bases, leaving 5 bases of the junction unmatched. The CDR3 extends over 14 amino acids. CDR3 sequence: CASSEREGLGELFF. For the CDR3, the DNA is TGTGCCAGCAGCGAGCGGGAGGGCCTAGGGGAGCTGTTTTTT.

The J gene is TRBJ2-3, the V gene TRBV6-2 or TRBV6-3; TRBD2 might be the D (6 bases). Looked up from germline, CDR1 is MNHEY and CDR2 is SVGEGT. Trimming pared 4 bases from V and 3 bases from J, leaving 17 bases between. The length of the CDR3 is 16 residues. DNA of the CDR3: TGTGCCAGCAGTTCCCCGGAGCGGGCTAAAACAGATACGCAGTATTTT. Translated: CASSSPERAKTDTQYF.

This clonotype came up many times. The rearrangement uses TRBV7-8 and TRBJ2-5; D perhaps matches TRBD2 (7 bases). The germline gives CDR1 SGHVS, CDR2 FQNEAQ. The CDR3 is 13 amino acids. V was clipped by 8 bases and J by 5 bases, with 15 bases between them. The CDR3 spells CASGGGGLETQYF. The CDR3 nucleotides are TGTGCCAGCGGGGGAGGGGGGTTGGAGACCCAGTACTTC.